This entry lists 23 T cell receptor beta chains sequenced from one sample in a study of CD8 T cells in ankylosing spondylitis. TCRdb used MiXCR to reprocess the 5' RACE reads, holding one entry per CDR3 protein. The sample consists of 250,000 or so distinct CDR3 sequences, 18% of them appearing once. The sequenced material came from blood, either unsorted or a sorted T cell fraction (not recorded which). These receptors all stem from a male donor with ankylosing spondylitis or in good health (not recorded which).

The J gene is TRBJ1-6, the V gene TRBV27; possible D gene TRBD1, 5 bases. This CDR3 has 14 amino acids. V lost 3 bases to trimming and J lost 7 bases, with 10 bases between them. Germline lookup yields CDR1 MNHEY and CDR2 SMNVEV (reference sequence). The CDR3 coding sequence is TGTGCCAGCAGTTTTGGGGGGGAGAATTCACCCCTCCACTTT. This encodes CASSFGGENSPLHF.

This clonotype has ten or more counts. The chain recombines TRBV4-1 with TRBJ1-2, with D possibly being TRBD1 (5 bases). V lost 3 bases and J 4 bases, leaving 15 bases between the germline ends. The CDR3 sequence is 15 residues long. The germline gives CDR1 MGHRA, CDR2 YSYEKL. CDR3 coding DNA: TGCGCCAGCAGCCAGAATCGGGGGGGGACCTATGGCTACACCTTC. It is translated as CASSQNRGGTYGYTF.

The table lists this clonotype with many counts. The chain links TRBV5-1 to TRBJ2-3; D is unclear. From germline, CDR1 is SGHRS and CDR2 YFSETQ. This CDR3 contains 17 residues. Trimming pared 3 bases from V and 0 bases from J, leaving 17 bases between. The CDR3: CASSSLETVRSTDTQYF. DNA of the CDR3: TGCGCCAGCAGCTCATTAGAGACGGTTAGGAGCACAGATACGCAGTATTTT.

This clonotype was detected only a few times. The V gene is TRBV11-2, the J gene TRBJ1-5; possibly TRBD1 for D (6 bases). Trimming took 6 bases from V and 1 from J, leaving 10 bases between them. Germline lookup yields CDR1 SGHAT and CDR2 FQNNGV. The CDR3 sequence is 14 residues long. The CDR3 DNA follows: TGTGCCAGCAGGGACACAGGGAGCAATCAGCCCCAGCATTTT. Its translation: CASRDTGSNQPQHF.

In this sample, this clonotype turned up a few times. This chain uses TRBV7-9 with TRBJ1-4; D gene unclear. This CDR3 region has 15 residues. With 7 bases removed from V and 5 bases from J, the gap between germline ends came to 17 bases. Germline V gene lookup returns CDR1 SEHNR and CDR2 FQNEAQ (reference sequence). The CDR3 bases are TGTGCCAGCACCGGGGTTATGATGGGGAATGAAAAACTGTTTTTT. Its protein product is CASTGVMMGNEKLFF.

The table lists this clonotype with a few counts. The chain combines TRBV27 with TRBJ2-1; D not resolved. CDR3 length equals 11 residues. Trimming removed 8 bases from V and 7 bases from J, with 9 bases in between. Germline V gene sequence: CDR1 MNHEY, CDR2 SMNVEV (reference sequence). CDR3 amino acids: CASARRNEQFF. DNA of the CDR3: TGTGCCAGCGCCCGAAGGAATGAGCAGTTCTTC.

This clonotype occurred a few times. This sequence joins TRBV24-1 and TRBJ2-2, with 7 nucleotides matching TRBD1. Unmatched junction bases numbered 22, after V lost 5 bases and J lost 5 bases. CDR1 KGHDR and CDR2 SFDVKD come from the germline V gene. CDR3 length equals 20 residues. CDR3 nucleotide sequence: TGTGCCACCAGTGGACGACCGGGACAGACGCGAGGGGCTACGACCGGGGAGCTGTTTTTT. It translates to CATSGRPGQTRGATTGELFF.

This clonotype has only a few counts. The V and J genes are TRBV4-3 and TRBJ2-1, with 9 positions matching TRBD1. The CDR3 is 17 residues long. Germline CDR1 LGHNA, CDR2 YSLEER. The trim removed 0 bases at V and 8 bases at J, leaving 11 bases unmatched. The CDR3 coding sequence is TGCGCCAGCAGCCAAGATGGAGGGGACAGGGCGTATGATGAGCAGTTCTTC. This codes for CASSQDGGDRAYDEQFF.

The table lists this clonotype with many counts. The V call is TRBV29-1, the J call TRBJ2-1; D uncertain. Trimming pared 5 bases from V and 3 bases from J, leaving 8 bases between. This CDR3 contains 12 residues. From germline, CDR1 is SQVTM and CDR2 ANQGSEA. DNA of the CDR3: TGCAGCGTTATCGAGAGCTACAATGAGCAGTTCTTC. The encoded protein is CSVIESYNEQFF.

This chain uses TRBV29-1 with TRBJ1-2; no definite D call. The V and J ends lost 4 bases and 4 bases respectively, with 13 bases between them. Germline-derived CDR1 and CDR2 are SQVTM and ANQGSEA. The CDR3 spans 13 residues. This CDR3 is CSVGRESGYGYTF. The CDR3 DNA sequence: TGCAGCGTTGGACGGGAGTCGGGCTATGGCTACACCTTC.

This clonotype turned up a few times. The V and J genes are TRBV12-3 or TRBV12-4 and TRBJ2-1; D is undetermined. The length of the CDR3 is 14 residues. Trimming cost V 3 bases and J 5 bases, with 11 bases left between them. The CDR3 protein is CASSFTTPHNEQFF. The CDR3 DNA sequence: TGTGCCAGCAGTTTTACTACACCGCACAATGAGCAGTTCTTC.

The gene calls are TRBV12-3 or TRBV12-4 and TRBJ2-3; tentatively, D is TRBD2 (6 bases). The CDR3 has 15 residues. Between the trimmed V and J ends, which lost 8 bases and 4 bases, there was a span of 19 bases. CDR3 amino acids: CASVRPPGEADTQYF. DNA of the CDR3: TGTGCCAGCGTTCGACCGCCGGGAGAGGCAGATACGCAGTATTTT.

The gene calls are TRBV7-8 and TRBJ2-5; no clear D. The CDR3 loop spans 13 amino acids. Germline V gene lookup returns CDR1 SGHVS and CDR2 FQNEAQ. Trimming cost V 1 base and J 8 bases, with 11 bases left between them. The CDR3 sequence is CASSLVPLVTQYF. CDR3 nucleotides: TGTGCCAGCAGCTTAGTCCCTTTGGTCACCCAGTACTTC.

This clonotype was observed at least ten times. The chain joins TRBV4-3 to TRBJ2-7, with 9 bases lining up with TRBD2. CDR1 and CDR2 (germline): LGHNA, YSLEER. This CDR3 comprises 17 residues. V lost 0 bases and J lost 5; bases outside the gene matches: 11. The CDR3 bases are TGCGCCAGCAGCCAAGATACATCGCTAGCGGGATGGGACGAGCAGTACTTC. Translation gives CASSQDTSLAGWDEQYF.

V is TRBV20-1 and J is TRBJ1-2; no clear D gene. This CDR3 spans 15 amino acids. Per the germline V gene, CDR1 is DFQATT and CDR2 is SNEGSKA (reference sequence). Deletions cut 2 bases from V and 4 bases from J, with 17 bases between. CDR3 in amino acids: CSARLFGFFSYGYTF. For the CDR3, the DNA is TGCAGTGCTAGACTTTTTGGGTTTTTCTCCTATGGCTACACCTTC.

J is TRBJ2-7 and V is TRBV6-1, with TRBD2 identical over 14 bases. V was pared by 7 bases and J by 7 bases, with 6 bases of the junction left unmatched. CDR1 and CDR2 from the germline V gene are MNHNS and SASEGT. There are 14 residues in the CDR3. The CDR3 reads CASTRTSGRSEQYF. The DNA for the CDR3 is TGTGCCAGCACCAGGACTAGCGGGAGGAGTGAGCAGTACTTC.

The chain is built from TRBV27 and TRBJ2-1; the match to TRBD2 covers 13 bases. The CDR3 loop spans 15 amino acids. In germline, CDR1 is MNHEY, CDR2 SMNVEV (reference sequence). V lost 6 bases and J lost 9; bases outside the gene matches: 8. This CDR3 is CASSPGTSGMTEQFF. DNA for the CDR3: TGTGCCAGCAGCCCCGGGACTAGCGGGATGACTGAGCAGTTCTTC.

Ten or more counts support this clonotype. The CDR3 protein is CASSNSLRSYNEQFF. The CDR3 nucleotides read TGTGCCAGCAGCAATTCATTACGCTCCTACAATGAGCAGTTCTTC. The J gene is TRBJ2-1, the V gene TRBV7-9; no definite D call. Deletions cut 5 bases from V and 0 bases from J, with 11 bases between. The germline gives CDR1 SEHNR, CDR2 FQNEAQ (reference sequence). CDR3 length: 15 residues.

This clonotype was seen only a few times. This chain uses TRBV20-1 with TRBJ2-7, with TRBD1 matching over 8 bases. The CDR3 spans 13 residues. After removal of 3 bases from V and 2 bases from J, the junction contained 3 bases not matched to a gene. CDR1 and CDR2 from the germline V gene are DFQATT and SNEGSKA (reference sequence). The CDR3: CSARDRVAYEQYF. The CDR3 nucleotides read TGCAGTGCTAGGGACAGGGTCGCCTACGAGCAGTACTTC.

As regards this clonotype: It may be a read error: a sequence one base away is much more abundant. The chain couples TRBV5-6 to TRBJ1-1; the D is unclear. Trimming shortened V by 3 bases and J by 1 base, and 10 bases separated the two germline ends. Germline CDR1 reads SGHDT; CDR2 reads YYEEEE. There are 14 residues in the CDR3. This CDR3 is CASSWRQTNTEAFF. Here the CDR3 DNA reads TGTGCCAGCAGCTGGCGGCAAACGAACACTGAAGCTTTCTTT.

CDR3 DNA: TGTGCCAGCAGCCAAGAGGGGCCAGGGAATTCACCCCTCCACTTT. Its protein product is CASSQEGPGNSPLHF. The J gene is TRBJ1-6, the V gene TRBV4-2, with D possibly TRBD1 on 5 matching bases. The CDR3 length is 15 residues. V dropped 0 bases and J dropped 7 bases, with 10 bases sitting between them. The germline V gene has CDR1 LGHNA and CDR2 YNFKEQ.

This clonotype was observed a handful of times. The V call is TRBV29-1, the J call TRBJ2-1; TRBD2 matches at 8 bases. This CDR3 has 16 amino acids. The germline V gene encodes CDR1 SQVTM and CDR2 ANQGSEA. V was clipped by 1 base and J by 9 bases; unmatched bases: 14. CDR3 nucleotides: TGCAGCGTTGAAGGTGGTTATCGGGAGGGCCTTGGTGAGCAGTTCTTC. This gives the protein CSVEGGYREGLGEQFF.

In its sample, this clonotype was seen many times. The V gene is TRBV6-1, the J gene TRBJ1-2; TRBD1 agrees at 8 bases. Germline V CDR1 and CDR2: MNHNS, SASEGT. V was pared by 8 bases and J by 0 bases, with 8 bases of the junction left unmatched. The length of the CDR3 is 15 residues. CDR3 residues: CASREGTGSNYGYTF. CDR3 coding DNA: TGTGCCAGCCGAGAAGGGACAGGATCTAACTATGGCTACACCTTC.